This is a list of T cell receptor beta chains from one sample in a study of T cells in Graves' hyperthyroidism and ophthalmopathy. One entry per CDR3 protein, called by TCRdb with MiXCR from the multiplex PCR reads. The data hold roughly 500,000 distinct CDR3 sequences, with 35% to 55% observed a single time. Sequenced sample: peripheral blood or thyroid tissue (not recorded which). The receptors originated from an adult woman with Graves' disease, either hyperthyroidism or ophthalmopathy (not recorded which). Both conserved end residues are part of each CDR3. The D gene is left open where the match is weak. Clone size appears in some rows only: once, few, many, or a class for an expanded clone.

V gene	D gene	clone size	J gene	CDR3 protein	CDR3 DNA
TRBV7-9	TRBD2	.	TRBJ2-5	CASGQRESWETQYF	TGTGCCAGCGGTCAGCGGGAGTCCTGGGAGACCCAGTACTTC
TRBV30	TRBD1	.	TRBJ1-2	CAWSDRAFFAYF	TGTGCCTGGAGCGACAGGGCTTTCTTCGCCTATTTC
TRBV7-3	TRBD1	.	TRBJ1-6	CASSQGGRGSPLHF	TGTGCCAGCAGCCAAGGGGGCCGCGGTTCACCCCTCCACTTT
TRBV25-1	TRBD1	few	TRBJ1-2	CASSEPGQGSYGYTF	TGTGCCAGCAGTGAACCAGGACAGGGTTCCTATGGCTACACCTTC
TRBV5-8	.	many	TRBJ1-1	CASSFLAKPTEAFF	TGTGCCAGCAGCTTCTTGGCCAAACCCACTGAAGCTTTCTTT
TRBV27	.	many	TRBJ1-5	CASSLVRDGGNQPQHF	TGTGCCAGCAGTTTGGTCAGGGATGGGGGCAATCAGCCCCAGCATTTT
TRBV20-1	TRBD1	many	TRBJ1-5	CSARQGTGGIHQPQHF	TGCAGTGCGAGACAGGGGACAGGGGGGATCCACCAGCCCCAGCATTTT
TRBV13	.	.	TRBJ2-3	CASSRSGRGEKDTQYF	TGTGCCAGCAGCCGCTCGGGGAGGGGGGAAAAAGATACGCAGTATTTT
TRBV12-3/TRBV12-4	.	many	TRBJ1-1	CASTPLEGWATEAFF	TGTGCCAGCACCCCGTTAGAAGGATGGGCCACTGAAGCTTTCTTT
TRBV10-3	.	.	TRBJ2-7	CAIRSVTGGAGGRASYERYF	TGTGCCATCAGATCAGTGACAGGGGGCGCGGGCGGGAGGGCCTCCTACGAGCGGTACTTC
TRBV20-1	TRBD1	.	TRBJ1-5	CSAISRQGFSNQPQHF	TGCAGTGCTATCAGCAGACAGGGGTTTAGCAATCAGCCCCAGCATTTT
TRBV10-3	TRBD1	once	TRBJ2-7	CAISEQGAGEQYF	TGTGCCATCAGTGAACAGGGGGCGGGGGAGCAGTACTTC
TRBV29-1	.	many	TRBJ2-7	CSVGGRGLGRHEQYF	TGCAGCGTGGGAGGTAGGGGGCTAGGTCGTCACGAGCAGTACTTC
TRBV9	.	.	TRBJ1-3	CASSVSMHSVSGNTIYF	TGTGCCAGCAGCGTTTCTATGCACAGCGTCTCTGGAAACACCATATATTTT
TRBV12-3/TRBV12-4	.	.	TRBJ2-7	CASSPYGQSSYEQYF	TGTGCCAGCAGTCCATACGGACAGAGCTCCTACGAGCAGTACTTC
TRBV12-3/TRBV12-4	.	few	TRBJ2-7	CASTPMAGRLGEQYF	TGTGCCAGCACCCCAATGGCAGGAAGGTTGGGCGAGCAGTACTTC
TRBV7-9	.	.	TRBJ1-3	CASSLPRGDLRGNTIYF	TGTGCCAGCAGCTTACCCCGGGGCGATCTTCGTGGAAACACCATATATTTT
TRBV12-3/TRBV12-4	.	.	TRBJ2-7	CASSPIGRVTYEQYF	TGTGCCAGCAGCCCTATCGGGCGGGTAACCTACGAGCAGTACTTC
TRBV9	TRBD1	.	TRBJ2-2	CASSIFGTVRIGGELFF	TGTGCCAGCAGCATCTTCGGGACAGTCCGGATAGGCGGGGAGCTGTTTTTT
TRBV24-1	TRBD2	few	TRBJ2-5	CATSDWTSGETQYF	TGTGCCACCAGTGATTGGACTAGCGGAGAGACCCAGTACTTC
TRBV20-1	.	.	TRBJ2-7	CSARDQASYEQYF	TGCAGTGCTAGAGATCAGGCGTCCTACGAGCAGTACTTC
TRBV20-1	.	many	TRBJ1-6	CSAEVGGPNSPLHF	TGCAGTGCTGAGGTTGGAGGACCTAATTCACCCCTCCACTTT
TRBV7-2	TRBD2	.	TRBJ2-5	CASSGTSGSRKTQYF	TGTGCCAGCAGTGGGACTAGCGGGAGTCGGAAGACCCAGTACTTC
TRBV4-1	.	.	TRBJ2-2	CASSQVGVWTGELSW	TGCGCCAGCAGCCAAGTAGGGGTGTGGACCGGGGAGCTGTCTTGG
TRBV13	.	many	TRBJ2-2	CASSFLNRSPGELFF	TGTGCCAGCAGCTTTCTAAACAGATCGCCCGGGGAGCTGTTTTTT
TRBV10-3	TRBD2	.	TRBJ2-2	CAIGGVFF	TGTGCCATCGGGGGGGTGTTTTTT
TRBV7-9	.	.	TRBJ1-2	CASSIPGGDYGYTF	TGCGCCAGCAGCATCCCAGGCGGCGACTATGGCTACACCTTC
TRBV12-3/TRBV12-4	.	.	TRBJ1-1	CASSSTSGTAFF	TGTGCCAGCAGTTCGACATCCGGGACAGCTTTCTTT
TRBV7-2	TRBD1	.	TRBJ2-7	CASSNRQGGEQYF	TGTGCCAGCAGCAACCGACAGGGGGGCGAGCAGTACTTC
TRBV2	TRBD1	.	TRBJ1-2	CASRTGDRLYGYTF	TGTGCCAGCAGAACGGGGGACAGGCTCTATGGCTACACCTTC
TRBV10-3	.	.	TRBJ1-5	CAISDGNQPQHF	TGTGCCATCAGTGACGGAAATCAGCCCCAGCATTTT
TRBV12-3/TRBV12-4	.	.	TRBJ2-7	CASSSVTGTFYEQYF	TGTGCCAGCAGTTCCGTAACAGGGACGTTCTACGAGCAGTACTTC
TRBV18	.	.	TRBJ2-6	CASSPVAGLNVLTF	TGTGCCAGCTCACCGGTTGCAGGGTTAAACGTCCTGACTTTC
TRBV10-2	TRBD1	.	TRBJ2-7	CASSSGQGEGYEQYF	TGTGCCAGCAGTTCGGGACAGGGCGAAGGCTACGAGCAGTACTTC
TRBV25-1	TRBD1	many	TRBJ2-5	CASSGDRGQETQYF	TGTGCCAGCAGTGGGGACAGGGGGCAAGAGACCCAGTACTTC
TRBV12-3/TRBV12-4	.	many	TRBJ1-2	CASSLVRLSSYTF	TGTGCCAGCAGTTTGGTCCGGTTAAGTAGCTACACCTTC
TRBV29-1	TRBD1	once	TRBJ1-1	CSLGTGPGMNTEAFF	TGCAGCTTGGGGACAGGGCCCGGCATGAACACTGAAGCTTTCTTT
TRBV2	.	.	TRBJ2-1	CASRETGSHNEQFF	TGTGCCAGCAGGGAAACCGGGAGCCACAATGAGCAGTTCTTC
TRBV7-6	.	.	TRBJ2-2	CASRACTSAAGELFF	TGTGCCAGTAGGGCCTGTACGTCCGCCGCCGGGGAGCTGTTTTTT
TRBV7-9	TRBD1	.	TRBJ2-5	CASSPPGQGETQYF	TGTGCCAGCAGCCCCCCGGGACAGGGCGAGACCCAGTACTTC
TRBV12-3/TRBV12-4	.	once	TRBJ1-1	CASSLLTGTEAFF	TGTGCCAGCAGTTTACTTACGGGCACTGAAGCTTTCTTT
TRBV9	.	.	TRBJ1-5	CASSQDRGPNQPQHF	TGTGCCAGCAGCCAAGATCGCGGTCCCAATCAGCCCCAGCATTTT
TRBV4-3	.	.	TRBJ1-1	CASSQDYARNTEAFF	TGCGCCAGCAGCCAAGATTACGCCAGGAACACTGAAGCTTTCTTT
TRBV7-9	.	once	TRBJ1-2	CASSLSDRSVGDYGYTF	TGTGCCAGCAGCTTAAGTGACAGATCAGTTGGTGACTATGGCTACACCTTC
TRBV7-3	TRBD2	.	TRBJ2-7	CASSSRLAEYEQYF	TGTGCCAGCAGCTCGAGACTAGCGGAATACGAGCAGTACTTC
TRBV7-2	TRBD1	.	TRBJ1-3	CASITRQGPSSGNTIYF	TGTGCCAGCATAACAAGACAGGGACCGAGCTCTGGAAACACCATATATTTT
TRBV7-3	TRBD1	.	TRBJ1-4	CASRETGGVEKLFF	TGTGCCAGCAGAGAGACAGGGGGAGTTGAAAAACTGTTTTTT
TRBV29-1	TRBD1	.	TRBJ2-7	CSGRDRFSYEQYF	TGCAGCGGACGGGACAGGTTTTCGTACGAGCAGTACTTC
TRBV12-3/TRBV12-4	.	.	TRBJ1-2	CASALNGYTF	TGTGCCAGCGCCCTAAATGGCTACACCTTC
TRBV9	.	many	TRBJ2-7	CASSIGSGAEQYF	TGTGCCAGCAGCATAGGATCGGGAGCCGAGCAGTACTTC
TRBV7-9	TRBD2	.	TRBJ2-5	CASSPSGMMETQYF	TGTGCCAGCAGCCCTAGCGGGATGATGGAGACCCAGTACTTC
TRBV6-1	.	many	TRBJ1-5	CASQQVRQVEPQHF	TGTGCCTCCCAACAAGTCAGACAGGTTGAGCCCCAGCATTTT
TRBV7-6	.	few	TRBJ1-6	CASSLAELGGDSPLHF	TGTGCCAGCAGCTTAGCGGAGTTAGGCGGGGACTCACCCCTCCACTTT
TRBV10-3	TRBD1	few	TRBJ1-2	CAIKGLQGVSGYTF	TGTGCCATCAAGGGCCTGCAGGGGGTTAGTGGCTACACCTTC
TRBV24-1	.	.	TRBJ2-2	CATSDAGPSTGELFF	TGTGCCACCAGTGATGCCGGGCCCTCAACCGGGGAGCTGTTTTTT
TRBV3-1	.	many	TRBJ2-7	CASSPAGGPIYEQYF	TGTGCCAGCAGTCCGGCGGGTGGACCTATCTACGAGCAGTACTTC